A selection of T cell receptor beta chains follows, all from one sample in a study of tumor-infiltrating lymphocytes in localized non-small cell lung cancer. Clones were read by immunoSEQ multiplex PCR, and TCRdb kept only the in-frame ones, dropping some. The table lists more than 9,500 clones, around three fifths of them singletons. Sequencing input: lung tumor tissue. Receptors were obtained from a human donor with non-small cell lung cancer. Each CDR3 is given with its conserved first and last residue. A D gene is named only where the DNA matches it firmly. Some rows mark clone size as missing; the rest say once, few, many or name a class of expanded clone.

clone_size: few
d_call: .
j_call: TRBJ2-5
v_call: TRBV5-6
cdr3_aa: CASSLGLAGETQYF
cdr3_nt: TGTGCCAGCAGCTTGGGGTTAGCTGGGGAGACCCAGTACTTC

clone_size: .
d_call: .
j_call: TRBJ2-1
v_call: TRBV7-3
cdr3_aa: CASSPGGDNEQFF
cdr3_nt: TGTGCCAGCAGTCCTGGTGGGGACAATGAGCAGTTCTTC

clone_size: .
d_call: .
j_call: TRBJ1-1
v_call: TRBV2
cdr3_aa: CASSEMDGYTEAFF
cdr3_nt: TGTGCCAGCAGTGAGATGGACGGTTACACTGAAGCTTTCTTT

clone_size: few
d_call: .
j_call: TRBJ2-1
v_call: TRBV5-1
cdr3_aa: CASSSRLALNANRDPSSYNEQFF
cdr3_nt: TGCGCCAGCAGCTCCCGCCTTGCCCTTAATGCGAACAGGGACCCAAGCTCCTACAATGAGCAGTTCTTC

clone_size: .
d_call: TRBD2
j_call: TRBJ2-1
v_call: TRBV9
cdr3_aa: CASSVDGTSGSGRDSYNEQFF
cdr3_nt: TGTGCCAGCAGCGTAGACGGGACTAGCGGTTCGGGCCGCGACTCCTACAATGAGCAGTTCTTC

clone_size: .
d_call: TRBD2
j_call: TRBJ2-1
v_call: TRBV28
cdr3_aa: CASSSQGLAVPYNEQFF
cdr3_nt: TGTGCCAGCAGTTCACAGGGACTAGCGGTTCCCTACAATGAGCAGTTCTTC

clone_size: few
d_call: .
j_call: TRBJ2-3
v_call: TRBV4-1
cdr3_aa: CASSQEIGGGTDTQYF
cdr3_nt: TGCGCCAGCAGCCAAGAAATAGGCGGGGGCACAGATACGCAGTATTTT

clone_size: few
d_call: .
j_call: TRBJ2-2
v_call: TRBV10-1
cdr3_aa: CASSGQSNTGELFF
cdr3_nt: TGCGCCAGCAGTGGACAGTCGAACACCGGGGAGCTGTTTTTT

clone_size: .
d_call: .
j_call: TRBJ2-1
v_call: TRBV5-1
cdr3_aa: CASSLDFNEQFF
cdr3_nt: TGCGCCAGCAGCTTGGACTTCAATGAGCAGTTCTTC

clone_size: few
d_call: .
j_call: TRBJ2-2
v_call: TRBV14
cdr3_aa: CASSQVLAGELFF
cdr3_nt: TGTGCCAGCAGCCAAGTGCTAGCTGGGGAGCTGTTTTTT

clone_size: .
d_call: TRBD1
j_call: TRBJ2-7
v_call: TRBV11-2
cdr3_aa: CASSLETGGRSEQYF
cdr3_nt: TGTGCCAGCAGCTTAGAGACAGGGGGAAGATCCGAGCAGTACTTC

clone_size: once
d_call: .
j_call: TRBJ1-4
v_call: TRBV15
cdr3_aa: CATSRDLNGRLLFF
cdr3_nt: TGTGCCACCAGCCGCGATCTAAATGGACGGCTTCTGTTTTTT

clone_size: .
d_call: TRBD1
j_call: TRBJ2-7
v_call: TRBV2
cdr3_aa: CASRVDRYYEQYF
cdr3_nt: TGTGCCAGCAGGGTGGACAGGTACTACGAGCAGTACTTC

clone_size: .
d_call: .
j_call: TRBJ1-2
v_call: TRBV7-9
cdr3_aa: CASSRVMVDEGYTF
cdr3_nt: TGTGCCAGCAGCCGCGTTATGGTAGACGAGGGCTACACCTTC

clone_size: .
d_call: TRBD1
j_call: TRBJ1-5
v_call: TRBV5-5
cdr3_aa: CASSLGQGGQPQHF
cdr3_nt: TGTGCCAGCAGCTTGGGCCAGGGGGGGCAGCCCCAGCATTTT

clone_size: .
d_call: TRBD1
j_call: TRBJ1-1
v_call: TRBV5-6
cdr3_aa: CASSLTSRTGLNTEAFF
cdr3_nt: TGTGCCAGCAGCTTAACCTCCCGGACAGGTTTGAACACTGAAGCTTTCTTT

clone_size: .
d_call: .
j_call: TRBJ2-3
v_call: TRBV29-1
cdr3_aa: CSVGKGDATDTQYF
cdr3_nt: TGCAGCGTAGGAAAGGGTGATGCCACAGATACGCAGTATTTT

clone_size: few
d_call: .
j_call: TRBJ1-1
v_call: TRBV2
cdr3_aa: CASYTGTEAFF
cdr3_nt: TGTGCCAGCTATACCGGCACTGAAGCTTTCTTT

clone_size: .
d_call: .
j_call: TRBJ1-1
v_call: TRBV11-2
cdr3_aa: CASKITGGTEAFF
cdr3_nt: TGTGCCAGCAAGATTACAGGCGGAACTGAAGCTTTCTTT

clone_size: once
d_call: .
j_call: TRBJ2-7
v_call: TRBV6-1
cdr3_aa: CASNMGVASSYEQYF
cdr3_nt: TGTGCCAGCAATATGGGGGTCGCCAGCTCCTACGAGCAGTACTTC

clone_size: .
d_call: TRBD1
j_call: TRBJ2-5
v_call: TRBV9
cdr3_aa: CASSPAQGVEETQYF
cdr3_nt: TGTGCCAGCAGCCCAGCACAGGGGGTGGAAGAGACCCAGTACTTC

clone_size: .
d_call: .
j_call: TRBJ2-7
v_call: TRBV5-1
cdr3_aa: CASSPDPNPFEQYF
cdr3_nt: TGCGCCAGCAGCCCGGACCCGAACCCTTTCGAGCAGTACTTC

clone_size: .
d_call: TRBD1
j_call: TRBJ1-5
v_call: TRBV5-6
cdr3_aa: CASSLGQGIGQPQHF
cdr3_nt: TGTGCCAGCAGCTTGGGACAGGGGATCGGGCAGCCCCAGCATTTT

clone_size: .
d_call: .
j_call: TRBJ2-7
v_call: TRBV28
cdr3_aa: CASSSAGTKSYEQYF
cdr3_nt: TGTGCCAGCAGTTCAGCCGGGACAAAATCCTACGAGCAGTACTTC

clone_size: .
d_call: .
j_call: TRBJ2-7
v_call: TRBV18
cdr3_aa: CASSPLATYEQYF
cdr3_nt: TGTGCCAGCTCACCACTCGCGACCTACGAGCAGTACTTC

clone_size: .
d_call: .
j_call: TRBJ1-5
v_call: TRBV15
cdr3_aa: CATSRKGVNQPQHF
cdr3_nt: TGTGCCACCAGCCGAAAGGGGGTCAATCAGCCCCAGCATTTT

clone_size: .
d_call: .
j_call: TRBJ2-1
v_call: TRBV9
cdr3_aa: CASSSTGSSYNEQFF
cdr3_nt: TGTGCCAGCAGCTCTACAGGGAGCTCCTACAATGAGCAGTTCTTC

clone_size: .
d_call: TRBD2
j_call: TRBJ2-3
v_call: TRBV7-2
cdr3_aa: CASSLSGINTDTQYF
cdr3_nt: TGTGCCAGCAGCTTAAGCGGGATAAACACAGATACGCAGTATTTT

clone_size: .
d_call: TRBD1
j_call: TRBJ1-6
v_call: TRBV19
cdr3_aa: CASSIGRTGYSPLHF
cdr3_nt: TGTGCCAGTAGTATAGGAAGGACAGGCTATTCACCCCTCCACTTT

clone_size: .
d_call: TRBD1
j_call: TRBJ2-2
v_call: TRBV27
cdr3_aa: CASSTFRTGDTGELFF
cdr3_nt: TGTGCCAGCAGTACCTTCCGGACAGGGGACACCGGGGAGCTGTTTTTT

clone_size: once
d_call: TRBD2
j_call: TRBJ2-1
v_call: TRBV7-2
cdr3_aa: CASSSTSGRGVEQFF
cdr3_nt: TGTGCCAGCAGCTCAACTAGCGGGAGGGGTGTTGAGCAGTTCTTC

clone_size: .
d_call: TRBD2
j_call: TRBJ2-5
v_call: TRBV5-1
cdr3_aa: CASSLGLAGGATLETQYF
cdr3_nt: TGCGCCAGCAGCTTGGGACTAGCGGGGGGAGCCACCCTGGAGACCCAGTACTTC

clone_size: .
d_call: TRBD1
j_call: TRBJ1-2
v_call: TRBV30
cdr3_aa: CAGQGLGGYTF
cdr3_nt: TGTGCCGGACAGGGATTGGGTGGCTACACCTTC

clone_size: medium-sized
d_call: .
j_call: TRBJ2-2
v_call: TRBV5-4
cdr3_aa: CASSSIGTTGELFF
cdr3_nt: TGTGCCAGCAGCTCCATAGGGACCACCGGGGAGCTGTTTTTT

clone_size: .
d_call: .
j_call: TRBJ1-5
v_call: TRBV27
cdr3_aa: CASRKDGRPSNQPQHF
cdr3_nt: TGTGCCAGCAGAAAGGACGGACGACCAAGCAATCAGCCCCAGCATTTT

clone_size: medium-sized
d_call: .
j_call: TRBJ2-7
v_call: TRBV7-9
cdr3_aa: CASSERAPGFSYEQYF
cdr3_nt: TGTGCCAGCAGCGAGCGGGCACCAGGTTTCTCCTACGAGCAGTACTTC

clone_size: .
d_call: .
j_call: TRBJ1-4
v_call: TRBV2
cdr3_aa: CASSEEGLSNEKLFF
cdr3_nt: TGTGCCAGCAGTGAAGAGGGACTGAGTAATGAAAAACTGTTTTTT

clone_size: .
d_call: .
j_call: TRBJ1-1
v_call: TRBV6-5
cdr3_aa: CASTKNTEAFF
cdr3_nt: TGTGCCAGCACTAAAAACACTGAAGCTTTCTTT

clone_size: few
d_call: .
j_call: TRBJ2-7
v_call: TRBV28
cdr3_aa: CASSFPSLGSYEQYF
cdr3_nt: TGTGCCAGCAGTTTTCCTTCCCTTGGGTCCTACGAGCAGTACTTC

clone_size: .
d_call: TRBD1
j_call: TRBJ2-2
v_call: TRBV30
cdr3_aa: CAWRGQVTGELFF
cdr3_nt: TGTGCCTGGAGGGGACAGGTCACCGGGGAGCTGTTTTTT

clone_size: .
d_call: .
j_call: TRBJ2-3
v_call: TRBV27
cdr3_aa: CASSLGSRDTQYF
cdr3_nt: TGTGCCAGCAGTTTAGGGTCCCGAGATACGCAGTATTTT

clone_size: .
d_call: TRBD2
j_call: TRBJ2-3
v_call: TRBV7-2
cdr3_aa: CASGLIAGAFTDTQYF
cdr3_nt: TGTGCCAGCGGGTTAATAGCGGGGGCCTTCACAGATACGCAGTATTTT

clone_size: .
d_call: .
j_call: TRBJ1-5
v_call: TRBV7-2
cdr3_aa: CASSPHGSQPQHF
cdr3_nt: TGTGCCAGCAGCCCCCACGGGAGTCAGCCCCAGCATTTT

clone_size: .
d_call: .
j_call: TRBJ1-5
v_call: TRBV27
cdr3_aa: CASGGGVGNQPQHF
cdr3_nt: TGTGCCAGCGGGGGCGGGGTGGGAAATCAGCCCCAGCATTTT

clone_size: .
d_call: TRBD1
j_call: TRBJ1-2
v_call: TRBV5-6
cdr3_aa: CASSAPGTGPFYGYTF
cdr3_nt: TGTGCCAGCAGCGCGCCCGGGACAGGTCCTTTCTATGGCTACACCTTC

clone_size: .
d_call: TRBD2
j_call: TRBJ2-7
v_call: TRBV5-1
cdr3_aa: CASSDPGLAYEQYF
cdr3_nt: TGCGCCAGCAGCGACCCGGGACTAGCCTACGAGCAGTACTTC

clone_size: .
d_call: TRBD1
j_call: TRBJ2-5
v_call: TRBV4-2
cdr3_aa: CASSLLRGTGEETQYF
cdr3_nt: TGTGCCAGCAGCCTCCTCCGGGGGACAGGGGAAGAGACCCAGTACTTC

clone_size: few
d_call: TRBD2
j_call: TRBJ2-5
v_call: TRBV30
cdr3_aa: CAWSVGGIQETQYF
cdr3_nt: TGTGCCTGGAGTGTGGGAGGGATCCAAGAGACCCAGTACTTC

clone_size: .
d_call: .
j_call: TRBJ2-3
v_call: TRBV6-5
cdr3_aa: CASVPAGADTQYF
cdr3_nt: TGTGCCAGTGTCCCAGCCGGGGCAGATACGCAGTATTTT

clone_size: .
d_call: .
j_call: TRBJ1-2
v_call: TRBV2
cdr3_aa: CASSPTPGNGYTF
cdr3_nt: TGTGCCAGCAGTCCTACCCCAGGGAATGGCTACACCTTC

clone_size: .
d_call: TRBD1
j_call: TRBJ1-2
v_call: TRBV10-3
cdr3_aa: CAISVRTGVDGYTF
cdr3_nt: TGTGCCATCAGTGTCCGGACAGGGGTTGATGGCTACACCTTC

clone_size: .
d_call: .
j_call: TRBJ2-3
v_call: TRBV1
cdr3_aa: CTSSRLAHYTDTQYF
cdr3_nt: TGCACCAGCAGTAGACTAGCGCATTACACAGATACGCAGTATTTT

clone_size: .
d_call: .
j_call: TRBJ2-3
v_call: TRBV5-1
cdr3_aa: CASSKQGSSTDTQYF
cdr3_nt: TGCGCCAGCAGCAAGCAGGGTTCGAGCACAGATACGCAGTATTTT

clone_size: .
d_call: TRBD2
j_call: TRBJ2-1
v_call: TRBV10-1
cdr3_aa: CASSGGYEQFF
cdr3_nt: TGCGCCAGCTCGGGAGGGTATGAGCAGTTCTTC

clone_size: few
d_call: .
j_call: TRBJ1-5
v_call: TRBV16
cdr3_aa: CASSHFGQAINQPQHF
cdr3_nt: TGTGCCAGCAGCCATTTCGGGCAGGCGATTAATCAGCCCCAGCATTTT

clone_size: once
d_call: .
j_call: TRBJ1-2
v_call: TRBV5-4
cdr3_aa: CASSLEQEPYGYTF
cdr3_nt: TGTGCCAGCAGCTTGGAGCAGGAGCCCTATGGCTACACCTTC